Described below is a single T cell receptor beta chain sequence and its context. Its antigen remains undetermined. The record has no base qualities; no much larger clone is one base away. This sample is drawn from a study of blood T cell repertoires in COVID-19 (TCRdb year 2020). General notes on the study: Samples from collaborators originated in the United States, Italy and Spain and spanned both the acute and convalescent phases of COVID-19. The material from the prospective study consisted of cDNA or gDNA derived from T cells, B-cell-depleted T cells, or PBMCs. Deeply sampled blood TCRbeta repertoires from subjects exposed to, actively infected with, or recovered from COVID-19 were included in the dataset. The repertoires were released in a freely available public database intended as a resource for research on the immune response to SARS-CoV-2. Samples came from the ongoing ImmuneRACE study (first 160 participants) plus 1,254 subjects from 6 global collaborators. A de-identified subject ID, COVID-19 status, age in years and sex were almost always included in the sample metadata. Where available, HLA class I and class II types were obtained from metadata supplied by the sample provider rather than from assay-based typing. Results and caveats for the whole study, not just this receptor: Clinical and demographic metadata were provided uncurated, with the amount varying by source and participant.

TCRbeta CDR3 regions were amplified from genomic DNA using the immunoSEQ Assay, a bias-controlled multiplex PCR. Per the source publication's procedure: Within the assay, amplification of reference gene primers was used to estimate how many nucleated cells each sample contained. To quantify the absolute abundance of each unique TCRbeta CDR3 rearrangement, sequence reads were collapsed and filtered. For each sample, productive Simpson clonality was calculated as the square root of Simpson's diversity index across productive rearrangements. The table comes from immuneACCESS by way of TCRdb, which keeps in-frame sequences with V and J called. Part of the clones is missing from these tables; in studies checked, under half for an unresolved V gene and the rest for unknown reasons. V and J calls and clone size are those listed in that table; D and trimming were worked out from the DNA. In all, the sample holds over 200,000 clones, and approximately 82% of those were seen once. The ten largest clones represent around 2% of the sample.

A second Seattle source provided samples from volunteer blood donors who had recovered from COVID-19. Collaborating institutions collected whole blood in K2EDTA tubes following their own protocols. For TCRbeta analysis, collaborators shipped samples as frozen whole blood, isolated PBMCs, or DNA extracted from either of those sample types. CDR1 is given as SGHNT and CDR2 as YENEEA, both from the germline V gene. Including cysteine and phenylalanine, the CDR3 has 13 amino acids. The kept DNA is CDR3 alone, 39 bases in frame from the first base. Trimming removed 2 bases from V and 8 bases from J, leaving 9 bases between the germline ends.

The V and J genes are TRBV11-3 and TRBJ1-4; the D gene is not confidently resolved. Sequencing input: peripheral blood. This receptor was taken from a man in his forties or fifties who had recovered from COVID-19. The CDR3 region has the sequence CASSLSRHEKLFF. The DNA reads TGTGCCAGCAGCTTAAGCAGGCACGAAAAACTGTTTTTT.